These T cell receptor beta chains were read from a single sample in a study of chemoradiotherapy in HPV16-positive cancers. This table comes from immunoSEQ multiplex PCR, and its TCRdb copy is limited to in-frame clones, with some not included. The sample holds some 5,500 clones, around four fifths seen once. This sample was taken from a patient who underwent chemoradiotherapy. These receptors originate from a human donor with HPV-associated anogenital cancer. CDR3s include the opening cysteine and the closing phenylalanine or tryptophan. Each record gives: D gene, J gene, clone size, V gene, CDR3 length, CDR3 protein, CDR3 DNA. A D gene is named only where the DNA matches it firmly. The size field is filled for only some rows; it gives once, few, many or a size class.

>TRBD2|TRBJ2-7|NA|TRBV5-1|18
CASSLRGLAGGRSYEQYF
TGCGCCAGCAGCTTGCGGGGACTAGCGGGAGGTAGGTCCTACGAGCAGTACTTC
>NA|TRBJ2-4|NA|TRBV7-9|17
CASSLGSRGLAKNIQYF
TGTGCCAGCAGCTTAGGATCCCGGGGACTAGCCAAAAACATTCAGTACTTC
>NA|TRBJ2-6|once|TRBV27|15
CASSTPSSGANVLTF
TGTGCCAGCAGTACTCCCAGCTCTGGGGCCAACGTCCTGACTTTC
>TRBD1|TRBJ1-2|once|TRBV5-1|13
CASDWTGSNGYTF
TGCGCCAGCGACTGGACAGGGTCGAATGGCTACACCTTC
>NA|TRBJ1-5|few|TRBV2|13
CASSGRGEQPQHF
TGTGCCAGCAGCGGTCGGGGGGAGCAGCCCCAGCATTTT
>TRBD2|TRBJ2-7|once|TRBV7-9|13
CASSFGRDYKQYF
TGTGCCAGCAGCTTTGGCAGGGACTACAAGCAGTACTTC
>NA|TRBJ2-7|NA|TRBV11-2|14
CASSPGQGPYEQYF
TGTGCCAGCAGCCCAGGGCAGGGACCCTACGAGCAGTACTTC
>TRBD1|TRBJ2-1|NA|TRBV18|13
CASSQAGGNEQFF
TGTGCCAGCTCACAGGCAGGGGGTAATGAGCAGTTCTTC
>NA|TRBJ2-4|NA|TRBV4-2|13
CASSQLQGNIQYF
TGTGCCAGCAGCCAACTCCAGGGCAACATTCAGTACTTC
>NA|TRBJ2-5|NA|TRBV9|13
CASSVTDVETQYF
TGTGCCAGCAGCGTCACGGACGTGGAGACCCAGTACTTC
>TRBD1|TRBJ1-2|NA|TRBV28|15
CASSSRDRSDYGYTF
TGTGCCAGCAGTTCCCGGGACAGGTCCGACTATGGCTACACCTTC
>TRBD2|TRBJ2-3|once|TRBV19|15
CASSRLAGVVDTQYF
TGTGCCAGTAGTAGGCTAGCGGGAGTGGTAGATACGCAGTATTTT
>TRBD1|TRBJ1-2|NA|TRBV2|13
CASSITGAEGYTF
TGTGCCAGCAGCATAACAGGGGCAGAAGGCTACACCTTC
>NA|TRBJ2-5|NA|TRBV6-1|14
CASRGLGGEETQYF
TGTGCCAGCAGGGGGTTGGGGGGCGAAGAGACCCAGTACTTC
>NA|TRBJ2-3|NA|TRBV4-1|17
CASSQLSAGSKEDTQYF
TGCGCCAGCAGCCAACTATCTGCCGGAAGTAAAGAAGATACGCAGTATTTT
>NA|TRBJ1-1|NA|TRBV6-1|15
CASSAKPTENTEAFF
TGTGCCAGCAGTGCCAAACCGACAGAGAACACTGAAGCTTTCTTT
>NA|TRBJ1-5|few|TRBV2|14
CASSEDYSNQPQHF
TGTGCCAGCAGTGAAGACTATAGCAATCAGCCCCAGCATTTT
>TRBD2|TRBJ2-5|NA|TRBV9|17
CASSVAFSGGLKETQYF
TGTGCCAGCAGCGTAGCTTTTAGCGGGGGGTTAAAAGAGACCCAGTACTTC
>TRBD1|TRBJ1-3|NA|TRBV19|17
CASTNRGTGNSGNTIYF
TGTGCCAGTACCAACCGAGGGACAGGGAACTCTGGAAACACCATATATTTT
>NA|TRBJ1-5|NA|TRBV19|16
CASSIFQVVGDQPQHF
TGTGCCAGTAGTATCTTCCAAGTGGTGGGGGATCAGCCCCAGCATTTT
>NA|TRBJ1-6|NA|TRBV7-8|15
CASSKGGSYNSPLHF
TGTGCCAGCAGCAAAGGGGGCTCCTATAATTCACCCCTCCACTTT
>TRBD2|TRBJ2-7|NA|TRBV11-1|15
CASSFTSGSRYEQYF
TGTGCCAGCAGCTTTACTAGCGGGAGTAGGTACGAGCAGTACTTC
>NA|TRBJ1-5|NA|TRBV10-2|13
CASSEYWNQPQHF
TGCGCCAGCAGTGAATACTGGAATCAGCCCCAGCATTTT
>NA|TRBJ2-5|NA|TRBV5-1|13
CASSYGDGETQYF
TGCGCCAGCAGTTACGGGGACGGAGAGACCCAGTACTTC
>TRBD2|TRBJ2-7|once|TRBV28|13
CGTSAGFTREQYF
TGTGGAACTAGCGCAGGCTTTACGAGGGAGCAGTACTTC